Listed below are T cell receptor beta chains from one sample, sequenced in a study of blood T cells in healthy people across ages. TCRdb independently ran MiXCR on the 5' RACE reads; one entry per CDR3 protein. This table has about 510,000 distinct CDR3 sequences, about a quarter appearing once. A further study also used this sample, focusing on T cells of mothers and their children.

Material: blood. Every receptor here comes from a boy aged 2 to 10 in good health. Each CDR3 is given with its conserved first and last residue. The D gene is left open where the match is weak. Only part of the rows carry a size: once, few, many, or a class if the clone is expanded.

v_call: TRBV10-3; clone_size: few; d_call: NA; j_call: TRBJ2-7; cdr3_nt: TGTGCCATCAGGGCCGGGACCGACAGATACGAGCAGTACTTC; cdr3_aa: CAIRAGTDRYEQYF
v_call: TRBV12-3/TRBV12-4; clone_size: NA; d_call: TRBD2; j_call: TRBJ2-1; cdr3_nt: TGCGCCAGCAGTTTACCTAGCGGGTCCTACAATGAGCAGTTCTTC; cdr3_aa: CASSLPSGSYNEQFF
v_call: TRBV12-5; clone_size: few; d_call: NA; j_call: TRBJ2-2; cdr3_nt: TGTGATAGTGGTTTGGTACTAGGTCAGGGGAACACCGGGGAGCTGTTTTTT; cdr3_aa: CDSGLVLGQGNTGELFF
v_call: TRBV4-1; clone_size: NA; d_call: NA; j_call: TRBJ1-6; cdr3_nt: TGCGCCAGCAGCCCCGGGGGGGCCTCACCCCTCCACTTT; cdr3_aa: CASSPGGASPLHF
v_call: TRBV27; clone_size: many; d_call: TRBD2; j_call: TRBJ2-5; cdr3_nt: TGTGCCAGCAGCCCGGGGCTAGCGGGAGAAGAGACCCAGTACTTC; cdr3_aa: CASSPGLAGEETQYF
v_call: TRBV20-1; clone_size: few; d_call: TRBD2; j_call: TRBJ2-4; cdr3_nt: TGCAGTGTCCCACGGGGGACTAGCGGGATGGGCAACATTCAGTACTTC; cdr3_aa: CSVPRGTSGMGNIQYF
v_call: TRBV12-3/TRBV12-4; clone_size: many; d_call: NA; j_call: TRBJ2-3; cdr3_nt: TGTGCCAGCAGTTCCTTCCCTCCTAGCACAGATACGCAGTATTTT; cdr3_aa: CASSSFPPSTDTQYF
v_call: TRBV12-3/TRBV12-4; clone_size: few; d_call: NA; j_call: TRBJ2-6; cdr3_nt: TGTGCCAGCAGTTTAACGGCGACCTTCGGGGCCAACGTCCTGACTTTC; cdr3_aa: CASSLTATFGANVLTF
v_call: TRBV7-2; clone_size: NA; d_call: NA; j_call: TRBJ1-4; cdr3_nt: TGTGCCAGCAGCCCCGATGGGTTGGGTGTAGGGAATGAAAAACTGTTTTTT; cdr3_aa: CASSPDGLGVGNEKLFF
v_call: TRBV10-3; clone_size: NA; d_call: NA; j_call: TRBJ1-2; cdr3_nt: TGTGCCATCAGTTCACAGGATTTGGGCTACACCTTC; cdr3_aa: CAISSQDLGYTF
v_call: TRBV6-5; clone_size: few; d_call: TRBD2; j_call: TRBJ2-7; cdr3_nt: TGTGCCAGCAGTTACTCTGGTATTAGCGGGAGATCGTACGAGCAGTACTTC; cdr3_aa: CASSYSGISGRSYEQYF
v_call: TRBV12-3/TRBV12-4; clone_size: once; d_call: TRBD1; j_call: TRBJ2-5; cdr3_nt: TGTGCCAGCAGTTTAACGGTGGGACAGGGGGAAGAGACCCAGTACTTC; cdr3_aa: CASSLTVGQGEETQYF
v_call: TRBV14; clone_size: NA; d_call: TRBD2; j_call: TRBJ2-1; cdr3_nt: TGTGCCAGCAGCCGGGGGACTAGCGGGAGACGTGACTTC; cdr3_aa: CASSRGTSGRRDF
v_call: TRBV12-3/TRBV12-4; clone_size: NA; d_call: NA; j_call: TRBJ1-5; cdr3_nt: TGTGCCAGCAGTTTAAGTAACGTTCACCCTTTAGATCAGCCCCAGCATTTT; cdr3_aa: CASSLSNVHPLDQPQHF
v_call: TRBV5-1; clone_size: few; d_call: NA; j_call: TRBJ1-2; cdr3_nt: TGCGCCAGCAGCCCCCGGGCCCCTTGGGCCTATGGCTACACCTTC; cdr3_aa: CASSPRAPWAYGYTF
v_call: TRBV7-2; clone_size: few; d_call: TRBD2; j_call: TRBJ2-7; cdr3_nt: TGTGCCAGCAGGCAGACTAGCGGGAACTTCTACGAGCAGTACTTC; cdr3_aa: CASRQTSGNFYEQYF
v_call: TRBV7-9; clone_size: NA; d_call: NA; j_call: TRBJ2-3; cdr3_nt: TGTGCCACCATTAGGGTAGATACGCAGTATTTT; cdr3_aa: CATIRVDTQYF
v_call: TRBV10-3; clone_size: NA; d_call: TRBD2; j_call: TRBJ2-2; cdr3_nt: TGTGCCATCGCTTTAGCGGGACCCACCGGGGAGCTGTTTTTT; cdr3_aa: CAIALAGPTGELFF
v_call: TRBV11-2; clone_size: few; d_call: TRBD2; j_call: TRBJ2-5; cdr3_nt: TGTGCCAGCAGCTCCCTAGGACTAGCGGGGTTGTACCAAGAGACCCAGTACTTC; cdr3_aa: CASSSLGLAGLYQETQYF
v_call: TRBV12-3/TRBV12-4; clone_size: NA; d_call: TRBD1; j_call: TRBJ2-1; cdr3_nt: TGTGCCAGCGGACGACTTTCAGGGGGTGAGCAGTTCTTC; cdr3_aa: CASGRLSGGEQFF
v_call: TRBV7-9; clone_size: few; d_call: NA; j_call: TRBJ2-7; cdr3_nt: TGTGCCAGCAGCATCACCGGGACCTCTCACTACGAGCAGTACTTC; cdr3_aa: CASSITGTSHYEQYF
v_call: TRBV6-6; clone_size: few; d_call: NA; j_call: TRBJ2-3; cdr3_nt: TGTGCCAGTACCAGCGCTAGCACAGATACGCAGTATTTT; cdr3_aa: CASTSASTDTQYF